This TCR beta chain was recovered during a study of chemoradiotherapy in HPV16-positive cancers (dated 2022 in TCRdb). Regarding the study in general: Using functional T-cell assays on cells from a couple of HPV16-positive patients, the researchers defined candidate HPV-specific T-cell clones and common TCR motifs. The study set out to ask whether T-cell immunity against the HPV oncoproteins E6 and E7 changes over the course of chemoradiotherapy and whether that immunity affects survival. The candidate HPV-specific TCRs and motifs were then tracked in TCR repertoires from more than 85 patients with HPV-related cancers. Beyond this particular receptor, the publication reports: Improved recurrence-free survival in HPV16-positive patients was associated with expansion of HPV-responsive T cells during chemoradiotherapy. The survival association was reported for HPV16-positive patients, and the functional definition of HPV-specific T cells was derived from only a couple of HPV16-positive patients. Expansion of candidate HPV-specific clones and E7-related TCR motifs was observed in the tumor microenvironment during treatment, whereas no such expansion was observed for non-HPV-specific T cells.

The protocol used for the library was the immunoSEQ multiplex PCR assay. As stored in TCRdb, this immuneACCESS dataset retains in-frame rearrangements with V and J assigned. A fraction of the clones does not appear; measured against another copy, unresolved V genes explain less than half of the discrepancy, and the remainder lacks a known reason. This sample comprises roughly 15,000 clones, about four fifths of them detected only once. Of the sample, 10% to 11% is held by the ten largest clones. Notes on this clone: The target of this receptor is not known. Base qualities are missing; no much larger clone stands one base away.

Repertoires were sampled repeatedly over the course of chemoradiotherapy so that clonal expansion in the tumor microenvironment could be followed. The TCR comes from a human donor with HPV-associated anogenital cancer. The specimen was taken from a patient who underwent chemoradiotherapy.

The CDR3 protein sequence reads: CASSLAQARGGYTF. The DNA sequence reads TGCGCCAGCAGCTTGGCGCAGGCGAGGGGCGGCTACACCTTC. The chain uses TRBV5-1 and TRBJ1-2; the D gene is perhaps TRBD1, on 5 matching bases. Measured from the cysteine to the phenylalanine, the CDR3 is 14 residues long. Here the CDR3 DNA is all that survives: 42 bases in frame from base 1. The germline V gene encodes CDR1 SGHRS and CDR2 YFSETQ. Between the V and J ends, shortened by 0 bases and 8 bases respectively, the junction contains 14 bases.